Sequencing of this T cell receptor (beta chain) was carried out in a study of cytomegalovirus exposure and HLA in healthy donors. This clone was picked up one time. The study ran its PCR with 60 Vbeta and 13 Jbeta primers. The data were produced by immunoSEQ multiplex PCR, yet TCRdb's version contains in-frame clones alone and is incomplete. The table includes roughly 150,000 clones, roughly 66% detected once. The CDR3 extends over 14 amino acids. Germline CDR1 is MNHEY and CDR2 is SVGAGI. The germline V and J ends were trimmed by 5 bases and 4 bases, with 11 bases remaining between them. The origin of this receptor is a woman under 30 in good health and CMV-seronegative. Sequenced material: PBMCs. The chain joins TRBV6-5 to TRBJ1-4; D gene uncertain. The CDR3 region has the DNA TGTGCCAGCAGTAAAGCAGGCGATAATGAAAAACTGTTTTTT. Amino acid sequence: CASSKAGDNEKLFF.